This TCR beta chain is drawn from a study of T cells in Graves' hyperthyroidism and ophthalmopathy. General study findings and limits: The model identified upcoming ophthalmopathy a median approximately six months ahead of onset.

V lost 1 base, J lost 7 bases, and 11 bases lay in between. Germline lookup yields CDR1 SGHTA and CDR2 FQGTGA. The CDR3 is 14 amino acids. This clonotype came up many times. Its antigen is undetermined. TCR beta CDR3 regions were amplified from RNA. TCR CDR3 underwent first-round RT-PCR with the HTBI primer set. TCRdb itself ran the multiplex PCR reads through MiXCR, one entry per CDR3 protein. The top ten hold approximately 5.3% of the sample, which has under 550,000 distinct CDR3 sequences, roughly 13% seen once. Sequenced sample: blood. The chain has TRBV7-3 and TRBJ2-1; D perhaps matches TRBD2 (6 bases). The TCR sequence derives from a woman aged 18-29 years with Graves' hyperthyroidism. CDR3 residues: CASSLMLGRNEQFF. CDR3 nucleotide sequence: TGTGCCAGCAGCTTAATGTTAGGGAGGAATGAGCAGTTCTTC.